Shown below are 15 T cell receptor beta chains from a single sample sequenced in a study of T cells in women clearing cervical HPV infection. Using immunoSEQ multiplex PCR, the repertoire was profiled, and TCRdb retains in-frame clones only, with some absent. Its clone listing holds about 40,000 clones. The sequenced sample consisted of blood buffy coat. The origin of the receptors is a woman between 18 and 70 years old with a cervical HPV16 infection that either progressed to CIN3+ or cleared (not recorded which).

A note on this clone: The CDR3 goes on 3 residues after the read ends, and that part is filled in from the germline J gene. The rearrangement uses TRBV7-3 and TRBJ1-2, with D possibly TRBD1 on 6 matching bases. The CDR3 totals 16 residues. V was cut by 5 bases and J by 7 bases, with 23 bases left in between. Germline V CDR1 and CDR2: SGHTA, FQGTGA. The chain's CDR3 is CASSPRGGSGARGYTF. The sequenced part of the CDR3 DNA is TGTGCCAGCAGCCCCCGGGGGGGGTCAGGGGCACGTGGC.

The CDR3 is CASSLAPGNTGELFF. The CDR3 DNA, read in part, is TGTGCCAGCAGCTTAGCCCCAGGAAACACCGGGGAG. The J gene is TRBJ2-2, the V gene TRBV7-6, with unresolved D. The read is 3 residues too short to cover the CDR3 end, so that end is filled in from the germline J gene. This CDR3 is built from 15 residues. Per the germline V gene, CDR1 is SGHVS and CDR2 is FNYEAQ. The V and J ends lost 0 bases and 2 bases respectively, with 7 bases between them.

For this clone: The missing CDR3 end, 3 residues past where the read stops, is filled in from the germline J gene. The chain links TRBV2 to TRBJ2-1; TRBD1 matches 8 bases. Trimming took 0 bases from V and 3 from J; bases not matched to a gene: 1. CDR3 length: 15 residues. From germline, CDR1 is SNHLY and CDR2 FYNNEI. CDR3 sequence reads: CASSEAGQVYNEQFF. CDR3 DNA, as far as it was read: TGTGCCAGCAGTGAAGCGGGACAGGTCTACAATGAG.

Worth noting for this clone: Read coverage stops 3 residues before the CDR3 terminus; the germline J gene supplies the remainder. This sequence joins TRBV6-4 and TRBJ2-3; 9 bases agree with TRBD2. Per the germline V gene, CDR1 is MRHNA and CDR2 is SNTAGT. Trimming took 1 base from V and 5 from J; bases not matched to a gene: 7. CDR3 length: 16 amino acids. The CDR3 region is CASSDLAGGPGDTQYF. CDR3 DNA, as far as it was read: TGTGCCAGCAGTGACTTGGCGGGGGGGCCTGGAGATACG.

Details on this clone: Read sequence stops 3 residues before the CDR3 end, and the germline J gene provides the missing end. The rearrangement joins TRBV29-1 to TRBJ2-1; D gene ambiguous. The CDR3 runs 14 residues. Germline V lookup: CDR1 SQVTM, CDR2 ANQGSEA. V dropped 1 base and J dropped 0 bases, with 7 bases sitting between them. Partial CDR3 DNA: TGCAGCGTTGAAGGGCAGAGCTCCTACAATGAG. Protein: CSVEGQSSYNE. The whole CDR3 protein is CSVEGQSSYNEQFF.

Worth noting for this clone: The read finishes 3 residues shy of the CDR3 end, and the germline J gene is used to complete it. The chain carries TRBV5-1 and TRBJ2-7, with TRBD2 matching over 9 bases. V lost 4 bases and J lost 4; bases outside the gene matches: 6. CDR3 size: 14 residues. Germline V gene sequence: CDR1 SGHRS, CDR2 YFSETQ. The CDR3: CASSGVLAGYEQYF. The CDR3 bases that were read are TGCGCCAGCAGCGGAGTTCTAGCGGGGTACGAG.

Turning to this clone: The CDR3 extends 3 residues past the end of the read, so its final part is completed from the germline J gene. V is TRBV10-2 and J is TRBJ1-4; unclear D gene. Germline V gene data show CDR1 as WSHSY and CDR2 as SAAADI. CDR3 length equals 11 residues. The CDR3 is CASRGSGKLFF. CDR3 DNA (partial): TGCGCCAGCAGAGGCTCGGGTAAA.

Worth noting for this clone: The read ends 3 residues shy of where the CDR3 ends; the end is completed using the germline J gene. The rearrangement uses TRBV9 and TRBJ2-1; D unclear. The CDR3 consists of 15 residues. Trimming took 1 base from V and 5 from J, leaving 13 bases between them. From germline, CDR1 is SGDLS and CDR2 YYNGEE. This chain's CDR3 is CASSVSLANNNEQFF. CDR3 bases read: TGTGCCAGCAGCGTAAGTCTTGCAAACAACAATGAG.

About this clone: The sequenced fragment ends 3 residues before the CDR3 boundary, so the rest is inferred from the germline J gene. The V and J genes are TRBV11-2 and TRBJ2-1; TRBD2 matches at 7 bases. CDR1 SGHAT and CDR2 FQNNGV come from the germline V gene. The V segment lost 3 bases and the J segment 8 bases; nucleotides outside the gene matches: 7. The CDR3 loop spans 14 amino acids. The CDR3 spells CASSFRGVGDEQFF. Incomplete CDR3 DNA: TGTGCCAGCAGCTTCCGGGGGGTAGGGGATGAG.

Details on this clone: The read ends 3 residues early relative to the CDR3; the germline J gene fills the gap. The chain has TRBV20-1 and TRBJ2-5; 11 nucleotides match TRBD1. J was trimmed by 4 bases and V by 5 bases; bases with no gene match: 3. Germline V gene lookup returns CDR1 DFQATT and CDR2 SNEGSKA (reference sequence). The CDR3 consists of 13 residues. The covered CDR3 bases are TGCAGTGCTCCAGGGACAGGGGGAGAGACC. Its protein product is CSAPGTGGET. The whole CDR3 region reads CSAPGTGGETQYF.

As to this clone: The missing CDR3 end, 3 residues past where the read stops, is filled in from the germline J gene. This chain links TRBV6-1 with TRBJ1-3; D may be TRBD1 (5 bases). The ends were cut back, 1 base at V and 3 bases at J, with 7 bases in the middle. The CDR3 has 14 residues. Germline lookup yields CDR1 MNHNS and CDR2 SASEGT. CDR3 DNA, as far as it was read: TGTGCCAGCAGTGAAGGTGACAGTGGAAACACC. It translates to CASSEGDSGNT. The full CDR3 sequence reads CASSEGDSGNTIYF.

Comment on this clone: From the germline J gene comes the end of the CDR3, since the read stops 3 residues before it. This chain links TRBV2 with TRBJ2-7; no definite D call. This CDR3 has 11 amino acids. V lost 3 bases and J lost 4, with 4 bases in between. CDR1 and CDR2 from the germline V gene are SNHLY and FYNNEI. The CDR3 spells CASSERYEQYF. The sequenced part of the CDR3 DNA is TGTGCCAGCAGTGAGAGGTACGAG.

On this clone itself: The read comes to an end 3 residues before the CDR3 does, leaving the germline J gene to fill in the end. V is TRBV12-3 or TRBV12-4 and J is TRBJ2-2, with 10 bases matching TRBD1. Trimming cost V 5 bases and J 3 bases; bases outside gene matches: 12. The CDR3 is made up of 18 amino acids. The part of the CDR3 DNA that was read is TGTGCCAGCAGTCCCCTTTTAGACAGGGGGCTTCACACCGGGGAG. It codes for CASSPLLDRGLHTGE. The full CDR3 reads CASSPLLDRGLHTGELFF.

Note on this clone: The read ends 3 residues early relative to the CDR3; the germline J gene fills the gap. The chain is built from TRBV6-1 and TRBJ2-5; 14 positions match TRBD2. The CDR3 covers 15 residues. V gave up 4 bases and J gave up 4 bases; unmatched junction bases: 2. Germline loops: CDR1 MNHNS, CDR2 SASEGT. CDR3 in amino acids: CASSGLAGGPETQYF. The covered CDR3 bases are TGTGCCAGCAGTGGACTAGCGGGGGGGCCAGAGACC.

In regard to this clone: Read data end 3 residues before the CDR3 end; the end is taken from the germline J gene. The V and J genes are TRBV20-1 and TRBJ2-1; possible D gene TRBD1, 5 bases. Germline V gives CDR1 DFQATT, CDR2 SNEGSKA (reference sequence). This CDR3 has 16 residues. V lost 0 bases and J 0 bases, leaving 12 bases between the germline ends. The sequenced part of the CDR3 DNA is TGCAGTGCTAGAGATACCAGGGTCCTCTCCTACAATGAG. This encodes CSARDTRVLSYNE. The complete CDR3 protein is CSARDTRVLSYNEQFF.